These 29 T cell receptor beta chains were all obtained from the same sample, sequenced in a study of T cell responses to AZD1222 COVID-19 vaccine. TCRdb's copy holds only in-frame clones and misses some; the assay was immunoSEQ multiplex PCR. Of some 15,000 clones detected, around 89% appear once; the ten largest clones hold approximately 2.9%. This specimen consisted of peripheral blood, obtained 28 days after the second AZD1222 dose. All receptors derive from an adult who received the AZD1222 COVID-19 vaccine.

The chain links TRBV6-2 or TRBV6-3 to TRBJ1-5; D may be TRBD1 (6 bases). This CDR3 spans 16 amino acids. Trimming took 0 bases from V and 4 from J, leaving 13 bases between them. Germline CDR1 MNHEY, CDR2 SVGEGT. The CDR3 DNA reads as TGTGCCAGCAGTTACTCGGCGCCGGGGACAAATCAGCCCCAGCATTTT. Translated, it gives CASSYSAPGTNQPQHF.

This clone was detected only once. In DNA form, the CDR3 reads TGTGCCAGCAGCAGGGACTTCTACGAGCAGTACTTC. Translation gives CASSRDFYEQYF. The rearrangement links TRBV2 to TRBJ2-7, with D perhaps matching TRBD2 (6 bases). V was clipped by 6 bases and J by 3 bases, with 9 bases between them. The CDR3 totals 12 residues. Germline CDR1 and CDR2: SNHLY and FYNNEI.

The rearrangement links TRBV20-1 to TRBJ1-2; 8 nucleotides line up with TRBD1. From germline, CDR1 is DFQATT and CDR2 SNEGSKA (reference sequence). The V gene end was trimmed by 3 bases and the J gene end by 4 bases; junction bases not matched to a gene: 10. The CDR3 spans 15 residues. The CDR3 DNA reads TGCAGTGCTAGTGGGACAGGAATCAATACCTATGGCTACACCTTC. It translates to CSASGTGINTYGYTF.

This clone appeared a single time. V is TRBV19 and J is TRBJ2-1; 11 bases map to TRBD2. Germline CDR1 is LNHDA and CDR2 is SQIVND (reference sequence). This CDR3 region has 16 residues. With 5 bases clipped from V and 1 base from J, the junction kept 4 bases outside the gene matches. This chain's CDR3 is CASSSVAGGSYNEQFF. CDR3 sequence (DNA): TGTGCCAGTAGTTCAGTAGCGGGAGGGTCCTACAATGAGCAGTTCTTC.

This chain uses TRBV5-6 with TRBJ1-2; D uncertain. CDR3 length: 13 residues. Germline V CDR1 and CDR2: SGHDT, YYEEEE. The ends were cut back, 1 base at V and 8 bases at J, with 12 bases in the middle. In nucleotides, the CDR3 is TGTGCCAGCAGCTTGAGACGGACCCGAGGCTACACCTTC. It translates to CASSLRRTRGYTF.

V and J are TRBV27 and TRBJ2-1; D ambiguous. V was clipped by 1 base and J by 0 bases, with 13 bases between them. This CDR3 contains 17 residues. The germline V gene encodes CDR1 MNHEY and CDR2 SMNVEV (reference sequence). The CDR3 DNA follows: TGTGCCAGCAGTTTATTCCTTGTACCTAGCTCCTACAATGAGCAGTTCTTC. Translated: CASSLFLVPSSYNEQFF.

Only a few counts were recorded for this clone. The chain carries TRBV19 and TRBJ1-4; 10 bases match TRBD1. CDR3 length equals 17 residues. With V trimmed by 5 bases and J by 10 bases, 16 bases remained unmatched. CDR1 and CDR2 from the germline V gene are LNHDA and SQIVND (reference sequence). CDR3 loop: CASSLNPGTGAGGKLFF. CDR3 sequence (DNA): TGTGCCAGTAGTCTAAACCCGGGGACAGGGGCCGGAGGAAAACTGTTTTTT.

The chain's CDR3 is CASSRGEINQPQHF. CDR3 DNA: TGTGCCAGCAGCCGAGGGGAAATTAATCAGCCCCAGCATTTT. V usage is TRBV11-3 and J usage is TRBJ1-5; D possibly corresponds to TRBD1 (5 bases). Germline-derived CDR1 and CDR2 are SGHNT and YENEEA. Trimming removed 5 bases from V and 4 bases from J, with 12 bases in between. This CDR3 is 14 amino acids long.

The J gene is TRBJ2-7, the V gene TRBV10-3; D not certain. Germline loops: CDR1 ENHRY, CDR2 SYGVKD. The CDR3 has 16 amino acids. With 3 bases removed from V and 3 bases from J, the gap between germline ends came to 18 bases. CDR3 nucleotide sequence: TGTGCCATCAGTGATCCCCCGAGCGCCCAGATCTACGAGCAGTACTTC. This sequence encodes CAISDPPSAQIYEQYF.

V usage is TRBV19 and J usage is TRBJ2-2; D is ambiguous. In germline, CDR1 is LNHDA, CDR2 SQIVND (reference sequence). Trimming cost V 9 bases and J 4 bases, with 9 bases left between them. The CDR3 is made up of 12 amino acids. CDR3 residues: CASSQFTGELFF. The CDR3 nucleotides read TGTGCCAGCTCCCAGTTCACCGGGGAGCTGTTTTTT.

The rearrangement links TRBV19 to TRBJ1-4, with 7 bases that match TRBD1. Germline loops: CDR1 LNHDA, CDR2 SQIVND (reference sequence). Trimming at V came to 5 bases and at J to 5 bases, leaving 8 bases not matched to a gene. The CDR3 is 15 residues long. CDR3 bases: TGTGCCAGTAGTCCCTCGGGACAGCCGAATGAAAAACTGTTTTTT. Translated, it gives CASSPSGQPNEKLFF.

CDR3 DNA sequence: TGTGCCAGCAGCGCGGGAGTATTTGGCAATCAGCCCCAGCATTTT. Its translation: CASSAGVFGNQPQHF. This sequence joins TRBV9 and TRBJ1-5; D gene uncertain. Trimming removed 3 bases at V and 2 bases at J, with 12 bases between. This CDR3 region has 15 residues. Germline lookup yields CDR1 SGDLS and CDR2 YYNGEE.

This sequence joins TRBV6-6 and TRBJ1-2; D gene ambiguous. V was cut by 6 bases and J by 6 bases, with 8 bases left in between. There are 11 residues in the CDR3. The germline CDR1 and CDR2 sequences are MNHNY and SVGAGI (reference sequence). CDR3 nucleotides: TGTGCCAGCAGACGAGAGGATGGCTACACCTTC. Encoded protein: CASRREDGYTF.

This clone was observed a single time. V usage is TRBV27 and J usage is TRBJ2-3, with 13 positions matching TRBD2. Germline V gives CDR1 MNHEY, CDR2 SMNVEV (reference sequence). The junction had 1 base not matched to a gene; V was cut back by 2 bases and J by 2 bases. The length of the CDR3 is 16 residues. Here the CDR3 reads CASSLGTSGNTDTQYF. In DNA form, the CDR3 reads TGTGCCAGCAGTTTAGGGACTAGCGGGAACACAGATACGCAGTATTTT.

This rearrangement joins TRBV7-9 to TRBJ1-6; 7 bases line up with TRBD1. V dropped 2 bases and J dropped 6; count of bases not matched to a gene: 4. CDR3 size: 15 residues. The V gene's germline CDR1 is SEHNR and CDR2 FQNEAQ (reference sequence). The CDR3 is CASSLLGQRNSPLHF. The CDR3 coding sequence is TGTGCCAGCAGCTTATTGGGACAGCGTAATTCACCCCTCCACTTT.

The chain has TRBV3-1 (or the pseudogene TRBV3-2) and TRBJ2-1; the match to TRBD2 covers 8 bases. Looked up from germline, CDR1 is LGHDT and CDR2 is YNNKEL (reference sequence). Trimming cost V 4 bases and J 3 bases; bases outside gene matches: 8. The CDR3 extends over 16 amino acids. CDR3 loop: CASSPATSALYNEQFF. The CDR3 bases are TGTGCCAGCAGCCCGGCGACTAGCGCCCTCTACAATGAGCAGTTCTTC.

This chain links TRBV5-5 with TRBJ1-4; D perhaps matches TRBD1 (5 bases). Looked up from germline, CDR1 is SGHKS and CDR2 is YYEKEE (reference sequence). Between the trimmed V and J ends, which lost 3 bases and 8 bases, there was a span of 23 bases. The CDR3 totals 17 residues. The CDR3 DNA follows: TGTGCCAGCAGCTCAACCCTAACCGCAGGGTTCCAGGAAAAACTGTTTTTT. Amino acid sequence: CASSSTLTAGFQEKLFF. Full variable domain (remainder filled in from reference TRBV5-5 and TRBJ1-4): DAGVTQSPTHLIKTRGQQVTLRCSPISGHKSVSWYQQVLGQGPQFIFQYYEKEERGRGNFPDRFSARQFPNYSSELNVNALLLGDSALYLCASSSTLTAGFQEKLFFGSGTQLSVL.

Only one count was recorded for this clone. The CDR3 spells CASSGDRGETQYF. The DNA of the CDR3 is TGTGCCAGCAGCGGGGACAGGGGAGAGACCCAGTACTTC. V usage is TRBV7-2 and J usage is TRBJ2-5; 10 bases align to TRBD1. The V gene end was trimmed by 5 bases and the J gene end by 4 bases; junction bases not matched to a gene: 1. The CDR3 is made up of 13 amino acids. CDR1 SGHTA and CDR2 FQGNSA come from the germline V gene.

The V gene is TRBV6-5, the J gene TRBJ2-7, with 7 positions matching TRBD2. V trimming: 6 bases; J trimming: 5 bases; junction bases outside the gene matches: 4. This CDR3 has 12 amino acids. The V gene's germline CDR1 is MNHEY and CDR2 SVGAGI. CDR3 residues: CASRKGGNEQYF. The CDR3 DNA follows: TGTGCCAGCAGGAAGGGAGGGAACGAGCAGTACTTC.

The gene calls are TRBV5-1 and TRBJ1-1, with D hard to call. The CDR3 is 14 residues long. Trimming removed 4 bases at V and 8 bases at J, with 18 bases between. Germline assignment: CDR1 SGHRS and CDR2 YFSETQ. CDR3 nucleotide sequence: TGCGCCAGCAGCCGGGATGGAGGGTCCGGAGAAGCTTTCTTT. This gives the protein CASSRDGGSGEAFF.

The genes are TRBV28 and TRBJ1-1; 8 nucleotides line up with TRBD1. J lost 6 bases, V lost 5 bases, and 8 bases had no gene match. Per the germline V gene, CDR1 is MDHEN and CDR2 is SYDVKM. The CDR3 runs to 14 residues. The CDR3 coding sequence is TGTGCCAGCAGTCGCGACAGGGGTGGTGCTGAAGCTTTCTTT. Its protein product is CASSRDRGGAEAFF.

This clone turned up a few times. In DNA form, the CDR3 reads TGTGCCAGCAGCCCAACTCGGGCCGCAGATACGCAGTATTTT. Protein: CASSPTRAADTQYF. The chain combines TRBV9 with TRBJ2-3; no reliable D call. V was shortened by 4 bases and J by 4 bases, with 13 bases between the two germline ends. CDR3 length: 14 amino acids. CDR1 and CDR2 (germline): SGDLS, YYNGEE.

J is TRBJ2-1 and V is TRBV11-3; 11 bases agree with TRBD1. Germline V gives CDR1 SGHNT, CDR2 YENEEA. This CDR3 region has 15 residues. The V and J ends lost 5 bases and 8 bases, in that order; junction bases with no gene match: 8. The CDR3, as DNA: TGTGCCAGCAGCATCGGACAGGGGGCGTTTCATGAGCAGTTCTTC. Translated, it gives CASSIGQGAFHEQFF.

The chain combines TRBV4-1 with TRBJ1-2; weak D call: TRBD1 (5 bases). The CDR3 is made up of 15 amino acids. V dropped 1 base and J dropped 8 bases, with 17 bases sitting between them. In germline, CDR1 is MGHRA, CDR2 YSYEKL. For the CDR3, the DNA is TGCGCCAGCAGCCAAGTGGGGGGAGTCGTCGGGGGCTACACCTTC. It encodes CASSQVGGVVGGYTF.

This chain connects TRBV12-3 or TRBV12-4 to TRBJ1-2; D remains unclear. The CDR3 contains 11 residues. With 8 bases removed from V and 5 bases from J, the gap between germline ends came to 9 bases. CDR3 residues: CASLTVYGYTF. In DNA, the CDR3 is TGTGCCAGCCTTACCGTTTATGGCTACACCTTC.

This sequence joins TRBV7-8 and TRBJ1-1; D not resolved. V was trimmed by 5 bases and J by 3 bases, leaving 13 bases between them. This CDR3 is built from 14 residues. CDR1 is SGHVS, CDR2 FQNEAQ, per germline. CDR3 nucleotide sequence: TGTGCCAGCAGCCGACGGGAAACAGACACTGAAGCTTTCTTT. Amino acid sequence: CASSRRETDTEAFF.

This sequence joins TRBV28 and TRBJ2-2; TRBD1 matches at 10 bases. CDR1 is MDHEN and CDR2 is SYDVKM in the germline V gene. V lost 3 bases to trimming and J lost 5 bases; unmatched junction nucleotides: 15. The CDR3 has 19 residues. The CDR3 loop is CASSFPRGGTGVGTGELFF. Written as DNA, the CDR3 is TGTGCCAGCAGTTTTCCCCGGGGGGGGACAGGGGTAGGAACCGGGGAGCTGTTTTTT.

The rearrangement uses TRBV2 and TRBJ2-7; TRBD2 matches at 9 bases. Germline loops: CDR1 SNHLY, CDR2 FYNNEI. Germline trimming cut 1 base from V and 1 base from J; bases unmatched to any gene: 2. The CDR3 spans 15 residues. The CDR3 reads CASSEGLAVSYEQYF. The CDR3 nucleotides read TGTGCCAGCAGTGAAGGACTAGCGGTATCCTACGAGCAGTACTTC.

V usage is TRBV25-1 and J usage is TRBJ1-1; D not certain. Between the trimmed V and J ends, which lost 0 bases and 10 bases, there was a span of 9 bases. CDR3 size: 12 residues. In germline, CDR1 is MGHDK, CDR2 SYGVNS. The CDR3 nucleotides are TGTGCCAGCAGTGAATATGCCCTGGGAGCTTTCTTT. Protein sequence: CASSEYALGAFF.